These T cell receptor beta chains were read from a single sample in a study of shared clonotypes between healthy human individuals. The data were produced by immunoSEQ multiplex PCR, yet TCRdb's version contains in-frame clones alone and is incomplete. Of 1.6 million or so clones detected, 98% to 99% appear once; the ten largest clones hold about 0.4%. The sample consisted of naive CD4+ T cells sorted from blood. Every receptor here comes from a man between 25 and 39 years old in good health. CDR3s include the opening cysteine and the closing phenylalanine or tryptophan. The D gene is left open where the match is weak. The listing skips clone size in some rows; elsewhere it reads once, few, many or a size class.

V	size	J	D	DNA	CDR3
TRBV6-5	once	TRBJ2-7	TRBD1	TGTGCCAGCAGTTCCCTTTTGGGACAGGGGGCCCGAGAGCAGTACTTC	CASSSLLGQGAREQYF
TRBV28	.	TRBJ2-3	TRBD2	TGTGCCAGCAGTCCTACTAGCGGGGGCACAGATACGCAGTATTTT	CASSPTSGGTDTQYF
TRBV6-6	.	TRBJ1-1	.	TGTGCCAGCAGTTCACTGCGGGGGGCTGGCACTGAAGCTTTCTTT	CASSSLRGAGTEAFF
TRBV9	.	TRBJ2-6	.	TGTGCCAGCAGCGTAGTGGGGAACCCTGGGGCCAACGTCCTGACTTTC	CASSVVGNPGANVLTF
TRBV5-4	.	TRBJ2-7	TRBD1	TGTGCCAGCAGGTTCGGGACAGGGGAATCCTACGAGCAGTACTTC	CASRFGTGESYEQYF
TRBV11-2	.	TRBJ2-1	.	TGTGCCAGCAGCTTAGATGGAAATGAGTATAATGAGCAGTTCTTC	CASSLDGNEYNEQFF
TRBV4-2	.	TRBJ2-1	TRBD2	TGTGCCAGCAGCCAGGGGGGACTAGCGGGAGGGCCAAATGAGCAGTTCTTC	CASSQGGLAGGPNEQFF
TRBV5-5	once	TRBJ2-1	TRBD2	TGTGCCAGCAGCTTGGGTGTGTTAGCGGGAGTCCCTGAGCAGTTCTTC	CASSLGVLAGVPEQFF
TRBV9	.	TRBJ2-1	TRBD2	TGTGCCAGCAGCCCCGGGACTAGCCGATACAATGAGCAGTTCTTC	CASSPGTSRYNEQFF
TRBV9	.	TRBJ2-1	TRBD2	TGTGCCAGCAGCGTAGATGGCAGACTAGCGGGAGGTGACCCCTACAATGAGCAGTTCTTC	CASSVDGRLAGGDPYNEQFF
TRBV7-6	.	TRBJ2-2	.	TGTGCCAGCAGTCTGAACACCGGGGAGCTGTTTTTT	CASSLNTGELFF
TRBV5-1	.	TRBJ1-3	.	TGCGCCAGCATGGCCGCGACCTCTGGAAACACCATATATTTT	CASMAATSGNTIYF
TRBV28	.	TRBJ2-2	.	TGTGCCAGCAGTCCCCGTCCTCCGGGACTTAACACCGGGGAGCTGTTTTTT	CASSPRPPGLNTGELFF
TRBV5-6	.	TRBJ1-2	TRBD1	TGTGCCAGCAGCTTCGGGACAGGGGCCTATGGCTACACCTTC	CASSFGTGAYGYTF
TRBV14	.	TRBJ2-6	TRBD2	TGTGCCAGCAGTGTCATAGCGGGAGTCGGGCCTGGGGCCAACGTCCTGACTTTC	CASSVIAGVGPGANVLTF
TRBV18	.	TRBJ2-7	.	TGTGCCAGCTCACCCTCGGCGGGGCCCGCCGACGAGCAGTACTTC	CASSPSAGPADEQYF
TRBV19	.	TRBJ2-1	TRBD2	TGTGCCAGTAGTAGTGGGGGCTCTGTAGCGGGAGAGCAGTTCTTC	CASSSGGSVAGEQFF